These 23 T cell receptor beta chains share one sample of origin, sequenced in a study of blood T cell repertoires in COVID-19. Measured with immunoSEQ multiplex PCR; TCRdb has only the in-frame clones, and not every one. The sample lists 55,000 to 80,000 clones; approximately 83% were seen once. The sample consisted of peripheral blood. The receptors shown here come from a man aged 70-80 years with acute or convalescent COVID-19.

The chain is built from TRBV18 and TRBJ1-1; 7 bases align to TRBD1. Trimming took 1 base from V and 0 from J; bases not matched to a gene: 5. This CDR3 has 16 residues. Germline CDR1 and CDR2: KGHSH and LQKENI. Here the CDR3 reads CASSPLTGPMNTEAFF. CDR3 coding DNA: TGTGCCAGCTCACCACTGACAGGGCCCATGAACACTGAAGCTTTCTTT.

The chain employs TRBV5-1 and TRBJ1-4; D gene ambiguous. CDR1 and CDR2 from the germline V gene are SGHRS and YFSETQ. This CDR3 has 14 amino acids. The germline V and J ends were trimmed by 7 bases and 0 bases, with 10 bases remaining between them. The CDR3 DNA reads TGCGCCAGCCGGGAGGGCGCAACTAATGAAAAACTGTTTTTT. This sequence encodes CASREGATNEKLFF.

V is TRBV19 and J is TRBJ2-5; 10 positions agree with TRBD1. With V trimmed by 6 bases and J by 4 bases, 2 bases remained unmatched. The CDR3 is 13 residues long. The germline gives CDR1 LNHDA, CDR2 SQIVND (reference sequence). CDR3: CASRDRGRETQYF. The CDR3 DNA reads TGTGCCAGTAGAGACAGGGGGCGAGAGACCCAGTACTTC.

The rearrangement joins TRBV19 to TRBJ2-7; 10 nucleotides line up with TRBD2. Germline CDR1 is LNHDA and CDR2 is SQIVND (reference sequence). V was clipped by 8 bases and J by 3 bases; unmatched bases: 10. This CDR3 has 15 residues. CDR3 in DNA: TGTGCCAGTCGACAGGGGACTAGCGCCGGCTACGAGCAGTACTTC. Protein: CASRQGTSAGYEQYF.

V usage is TRBV28 and J usage is TRBJ2-6; no clear D gene. The CDR3 loop spans 15 amino acids. The germline V gene has CDR1 MDHEN and CDR2 SYDVKM. V shed 5 bases and J shed 0 bases, with 8 bases lying between them. This chain's CDR3 is CASSPTSSGANVLTF. Here the CDR3 DNA reads TGTGCCAGCAGTCCCACAAGCTCTGGGGCCAACGTCCTGACTTTC.

The rearrangement uses TRBV5-4 and TRBJ2-5; D is ambiguous. The V gene lost 0 bases and the J gene lost 3 bases, with 6 bases spanning the gap. Germline lookup yields CDR1 SGHNT and CDR2 YYREEE (reference sequence). The CDR3 contains 13 residues. The CDR3 protein is CASSLVAEETQYF. The DNA for the CDR3 is TGTGCCAGCAGCTTGGTGGCGGAAGAGACCCAGTACTTC.

The rearrangement uses TRBV5-1 and TRBJ1-6; 10 positions agree with TRBD1. The germline CDR1 and CDR2 sequences are SGHRS and YFSETQ. The CDR3 length is 17 residues. After removal of 4 bases from V and 0 bases from J, the junction contained 4 bases not matched to a gene. The CDR3 DNA reads as TGCGCCAGCAGCCCGGGACAGGGGAGCTCCTATAATTCACCCCTCCACTTT. This codes for CASSPGQGSSYNSPLHF. The full variable domain, completed using reference TRBV5-1 and TRBJ1-6, is KAGVTQTPRYLIKTRGQQVTLSCSPISGHRSVSWYQQTPGQGLQFLFEYFSETQRNKGNFPGRFSGRQFSNSRSEMNVSTLELGDSALYLCASSPGQGSSYNSPLHFGNGTRLTVT.

This sequence joins TRBV3-1 (or the pseudogene TRBV3-2) and TRBJ1-2; 12 nucleotides align to TRBD1. The germline CDR1 and CDR2 sequences are LGHDT and YNNKEL (reference sequence). CDR3 length: 13 residues. The ends lost 7 bases at V and 7 bases at J; junction bases unmatched: 4. The CDR3 DNA reads as TGTGCCAGCAAACTGGGACAGGGGGCTGGCTACACCTTC. Translated: CASKLGQGAGYTF.

The rearrangement links TRBV14 to TRBJ2-3; D may be TRBD2 (6 bases). The CDR3 is 16 residues long. Trimming cost V 0 bases and J 0 bases, with 10 bases left between them. Germline CDR1 and CDR2: SGHDN and FVKESK. CDR3 protein: CASSQDWGTSTDTQYF. DNA for the CDR3: TGTGCCAGCAGCCAAGATTGGGGGACTAGCACAGATACGCAGTATTTT.

V is TRBV2 and J is TRBJ2-3; 13 bases match TRBD2. Germline lookup yields CDR1 SNHLY and CDR2 FYNNEI. The CDR3 sequence is 14 residues long. After removal of 6 bases from V and 5 bases from J, the junction contained 2 bases not matched to a gene. Written as DNA, the CDR3 is TGTGCCAGCAGACGACTAGCGGGAGGAGATACGCAGTATTTT. This translates into CASRRLAGGDTQYF.

V is TRBV24-1 and J is TRBJ2-1, with TRBD1 matching 8 bases. Germline V gene sequence: CDR1 KGHDR, CDR2 SFDVKD. This CDR3 comprises 16 residues. The J segment lost 8 bases and the V segment lost 3 bases, leaving 11 bases of the junction unmatched. The CDR3 DNA reads as TGTGCCACCAGTGATAAAGGACAGGGCCTTAGGGATGAGCAGTTCTTC. Translating gives CATSDKGQGLRDEQFF.

The chain uses TRBV5-1 and TRBJ1-1, with 9 positions matching TRBD1. J was trimmed by 6 bases and V by 3 bases; bases with no gene match: 3. Germline V gene lookup returns CDR1 SGHRS and CDR2 YFSETQ. CDR3 length equals 13 residues. The DNA of the CDR3 is TGCGCCAGCAGCTGGGACAGGGTAGCTGAAGCTTTCTTT. This sequence encodes CASSWDRVAEAFF.

The J gene is TRBJ1-5, the V gene TRBV15, with unresolved D. The V and J ends lost 0 bases and 4 bases respectively, with 13 bases between them. CDR1 is LNHNV, CDR2 YYDKDF, per germline (reference sequence). The CDR3 covers 16 residues. The CDR3 loop is CATSRDFARENQPQHF. In DNA form, the CDR3 reads TGTGCCACCAGCAGAGATTTTGCCCGGGAGAATCAGCCCCAGCATTTT.

The rearrangement uses TRBV2 and TRBJ2-5; possible D gene TRBD1, 6 bases. The germline V gene encodes CDR1 SNHLY and CDR2 FYNNEI. V lost 6 bases and J 2 bases, leaving 19 bases between the germline ends. The CDR3 contains 16 residues. CDR3 residues: CASRVGAGQGQETQYF. CDR3 coding DNA: TGTGCCAGCAGGGTGGGGGCTGGCCAGGGGCAAGAGACCCAGTACTTC.

This clone has just one count. This chain links TRBV10-3 with TRBJ2-1; D perhaps matches TRBD2 (6 bases). Trimming left V 8 bases short and J 6 bases short, with 11 bases between. Germline V gene data show CDR1 as ENHRY and CDR2 as SYGVKD. This CDR3 comprises 12 residues. CDR3 region: CAISGTSNEQFF. The CDR3 nucleotides read TGTGCCATCTCCGGGACTTCCAATGAGCAGTTCTTC.

This clone appeared a few times. CDR3 DNA: TGTGCCAGCAGCGTATCGGCGGGCCGTAGAAATGAGCAGTTCTTC. This translates into CASSVSAGRRNEQFF. The rearrangement uses TRBV6-5 and TRBJ2-1; maybe TRBD2 (5 bases). Trimming shortened V by 6 bases and J by 7 bases, and 19 bases separated the two germline ends. The germline V gene encodes CDR1 MNHEY and CDR2 SVGAGI. The CDR3 length is 15 residues.

This chain links TRBV19 with TRBJ1-1, with D perhaps matching TRBD1 (5 bases). The length of the CDR3 is 15 residues. Germline-derived CDR1 and CDR2 are LNHDA and SQIVND (reference sequence). Trimming left V 6 bases short and J 6 bases short, with 20 bases between. CDR3 sequence reads: CASSRDSYQPSEAFF. As DNA, the CDR3 is TGTGCCAGTAGCCGGGACTCCTACCAGCCATCTGAAGCTTTCTTT. The complete variable domain, with remaining parts taken from reference TRBV19 and TRBJ1-1, reads DGGITQSPKYLFRKEGQNVTLSCEQNLNHDAMYWYRQDPGQGLRLIYYSQIVNDFQKGDIAEGYSVSREKKESFPLTVTSAQKNPTAFYLCASSRDSYQPSEAFFGQGTRLTVV.

V gene TRBV15 combines with J gene TRBJ2-1; tentatively, D is TRBD1 (5 bases). Trimming left V 4 bases short and J 6 bases short, with 7 bases between. In germline, CDR1 is LNHNV, CDR2 YYDKDF (reference sequence). The CDR3 has 12 residues. In DNA, the CDR3 is TGTGCCACCAGCACCAGGGTCAATGAGCAGTTCTTC. This translates into CATSTRVNEQFF.

CDR3 nucleotides: TGCGCCAGCAGGATAGAGCTGAACACTGAAGCTTTCTTT. Translating it yields CASRIELNTEAFF. The chain employs TRBV5-1 and TRBJ1-1; D call uncertain. Germline V gene sequence: CDR1 SGHRS, CDR2 YFSETQ. V gave up 5 bases and J gave up 0 bases, with 8 bases separating them. This CDR3 has 13 amino acids.

The V gene is TRBV7-8, the J gene TRBJ1-5; D not certain. V was pared by 0 bases and J by 0 bases, with 6 bases between. The CDR3 extends over 15 amino acids. Germline V gives CDR1 SGHVS, CDR2 FQNEAQ. In DNA, the CDR3 is TGTGCCAGCAGCTTAGCCTCAGATAGCAATCAGCCCCAGCATTTT. As protein: CASSLASDSNQPQHF.

The rearrangement uses TRBV11-2 and TRBJ1-2; 9 nucleotides align to TRBD1. This CDR3 has 14 amino acids. Trimming took 6 bases from V and 8 from J; bases not matched to a gene: 10. Germline V CDR1 and CDR2: SGHAT, FQNNGV. CDR3 loop: CASRDYRTGEGYTF. CDR3 sequence (DNA): TGTGCCAGCAGGGATTATAGGACAGGGGAAGGCTACACCTTC. The full variable domain, in which reference TRBV11-2 and TRBJ1-2 provide the parts outside the CDR3, is EAGVAQSPRYKIIEKRQSVAFWCNPISGHATLYWYQQILGQGPKLLIQFQNNGVVDDSQLPKDRFSAERLKGVDSTLKIQPAKLEDSAVYLCASRDYRTGEGYTFGSGTRLTVV.

This clone was observed once. V usage is TRBV6-5 and J usage is TRBJ2-3; 9 positions match TRBD2. The V and J ends lost 2 bases and 2 bases, in that order; junction bases with no gene match: 5. CDR1 MNHEY and CDR2 SVGAGI come from the germline V gene. The CDR3 covers 16 residues. The CDR3 DNA reads as TGTGCCAGCAGTTACGGACTAGCGAGTACCACAGATACGCAGTATTTT. Translation gives CASSYGLASTTDTQYF.

The chain couples TRBV30 to TRBJ1-2, with D hard to call. The CDR3 runs to 17 residues. Trimming shortened V by 7 bases and J by 2 bases, and 26 bases separated the two germline ends. Germline CDR1 is GTSNPN and CDR2 is SVGIG (reference sequence). As DNA, the CDR3 is TGTGCCTCCCCCTCGGGGAAAGGCAATCTACCAAACTATGGCTACACCTTC. The encoded protein is CASPSGKGNLPNYGYTF. The whole variable domain, filled in from reference TRBV30 and TRBJ1-2, reads SQTIHQWPATLVQPVGSPLSLECTVEGTSNPNLYWYRQAAGRGLQLLFYSVGIGQISSEVPQNLSASRPQDRQFILSSKKLLLSDSGFYLCASPSGKGNLPNYGYTFGSGTRLTVV.